This entry describes one TCR beta chain. The V and J ends lost 1 base and 5 bases respectively, with 8 bases between them. The germline CDR1 and CDR2 sequences are SNHLY and FYNNEI. This CDR3 contains 13 residues. The sample's time point: blood 4 weeks post-SBRT, at nephrectomy. As to treatment: 15 Gy SBRT to primary tumor, nephrectomy 4 weeks later. Nephrectomy followed 15 Gy stereotactic body radiation by 4 weeks. Profiling relied on immunoSEQ multiplex PCR, and the TCRdb table lists in-frame clones only, not all of them. This sample has some 80,000 clones, with roughly 85% found just once. This specimen comes from a study of radiation and T cells in renal cell carcinoma.

This specimen was blood, taken from a patient whose treatment included radiotherapy and nephrectomy. This sequence originates from a woman aged 60-70 years with renal cell carcinoma. V usage is TRBV2 and J usage is TRBJ1-2; no firm D call. The CDR3 sequence is CASSEGTAYGYTF. As DNA, the CDR3 is TGTGCCAGCAGTGAAGGCACAGCTTATGGCTACACCTTC.